These T cell receptor beta chains were read from a single sample in a study of cytomegalovirus exposure and HLA in healthy donors. Clones were sequenced by immunoSEQ multiplex PCR, and TCRdb holds only the in-frame ones, with some missing. Of around 69,000 clones listed, over 95% are singletons. What was sequenced was PBMCs. The receptors originated from a woman younger than 35 in good health and CMV-seropositive. Each CDR3 is given with its conserved first and last residue. Fields, in order: D gene, clone size, J gene, V gene, CDR3 protein, CDR3 DNA. A D gene is named only where the DNA matches it firmly. Only some rows state a clone size, as once, few, many or a class for expanded clones.

D gene: TRBD1; clone size: NA; J gene: TRBJ2-7; V gene: TRBV19; CDR3 protein: CASSMKSQGGLYEQYF; CDR3 DNA: TGTGCCAGTAGTATGAAGTCACAGGGGGGTCTCTACGAGCAGTACTTC
D gene: TRBD1; clone size: NA; J gene: TRBJ2-2; V gene: TRBV7-6; CDR3 protein: CASSWGQGTGGELFF; CDR3 DNA: TGTGCCAGCAGCTGGGGACAGGGAACGGGCGGGGAGCTGTTTTTT
D gene: NA; clone size: NA; J gene: TRBJ2-5; V gene: TRBV29-1; CDR3 protein: CSVATQETQYF; CDR3 DNA: TGCAGCGTTGCGACACAAGAGACCCAGTACTTC
D gene: TRBD2; clone size: few; J gene: TRBJ2-1; V gene: TRBV15; CDR3 protein: CATSRDSGSYNEQFF; CDR3 DNA: TGTGCCACCAGCAGAGATAGCGGGAGTTACAATGAGCAGTTCTTC
D gene: NA; clone size: NA; J gene: TRBJ2-7; V gene: TRBV28; CDR3 protein: CASSHVGVTYEQYF; CDR3 DNA: TGTGCCAGCAGCCATGTAGGGGTAACCTACGAGCAGTACTTC
D gene: NA; clone size: NA; J gene: TRBJ1-4; V gene: TRBV6-6; CDR3 protein: CASSADRTDEKLFF; CDR3 DNA: TGTGCCAGCAGTGCCGACAGGACGGATGAAAAACTGTTTTTT
D gene: TRBD1; clone size: NA; J gene: TRBJ1-5; V gene: TRBV27; CDR3 protein: CASSPGQYSNQPQHF; CDR3 DNA: TGTGCCAGCAGTCCGGGACAGTATAGCAATCAGCCCCAGCATTTT
D gene: NA; clone size: few; J gene: TRBJ1-5; V gene: TRBV29-1; CDR3 protein: CSVGQHNQPQHF; CDR3 DNA: TGCAGCGTTGGACAGCATAATCAGCCCCAGCATTTT
D gene: TRBD1; clone size: NA; J gene: TRBJ1-1; V gene: TRBV28; CDR3 protein: CASSPGGQGATEAFF; CDR3 DNA: TGTGCCAGCAGCCCAGGGGGTCAGGGGGCGACTGAAGCTTTCTTT
D gene: TRBD2; clone size: NA; J gene: TRBJ2-7; V gene: TRBV5-4; CDR3 protein: CASSLAMLAGEVYEQYF; CDR3 DNA: TGTGCCAGCAGCTTGGCCATGTTAGCGGGAGAGGTCTACGAGCAGTACTTC
D gene: NA; clone size: NA; J gene: TRBJ1-1; V gene: TRBV29-1; CDR3 protein: CSVTTNTEAFF; CDR3 DNA: TGCAGCGTTACAACGAACACTGAAGCTTTCTTT
D gene: NA; clone size: NA; J gene: TRBJ2-2; V gene: TRBV28; CDR3 protein: CASSHKNTGELFF; CDR3 DNA: TGTGCCAGCAGTCACAAGAACACCGGGGAGCTGTTTTTT
D gene: TRBD1; clone size: NA; J gene: TRBJ1-1; V gene: TRBV2; CDR3 protein: CASSVVGIGGRGVEAFF; CDR3 DNA: TGTGCCAGCAGTGTGGTCGGAATTGGGGGCAGGGGGGTTGAAGCTTTCTTT
D gene: TRBD1; clone size: NA; J gene: TRBJ1-2; V gene: TRBV9; CDR3 protein: CASSTTGAGYGYTF; CDR3 DNA: TGTGCCAGCAGCACCACAGGGGCTGGCTATGGCTACACCTTC
D gene: NA; clone size: once; J gene: TRBJ1-1; V gene: TRBV11-3; CDR3 protein: CASRDDSNTEAFF; CDR3 DNA: TGTGCCAGCAGGGATGACTCGAACACTGAAGCTTTCTTT
D gene: TRBD2; clone size: NA; J gene: TRBJ2-7; V gene: TRBV13; CDR3 protein: CASSLGTSPYEQYF; CDR3 DNA: TGTGCCAGCAGCTTAGGGACTAGCCCTTACGAGCAGTACTTC